The entry that follows covers one T cell receptor (beta chain) sequence. Germline-derived CDR1 and CDR2 are SGHRS and YFSETQ. The CDR3 totals 17 residues. Trimming stripped 1 base from V and 0 bases from J, with 13 bases between. Method: immunoSEQ multiplex PCR; TCRdb's copy keeps in-frame clones and lacks some. The sample yields a few hundred thousand clones, 80% to 85% seen once. The data were obtained in a study of blood T cell repertoires in COVID-19. The sequenced sample was peripheral blood. V usage is TRBV5-1 and J usage is TRBJ2-2; a weak D match, TRBD2 (6 bases). The clonotype comes from a person aged 65 to 85 with COVID-19, enrolled during active disease. In DNA, the CDR3 is TGCGCCAGCAGCTTGACGTTCCTAGCGACGAACACCGGGGAGCTGTTTTTT. Translation gives CASSLTFLATNTGELFF.